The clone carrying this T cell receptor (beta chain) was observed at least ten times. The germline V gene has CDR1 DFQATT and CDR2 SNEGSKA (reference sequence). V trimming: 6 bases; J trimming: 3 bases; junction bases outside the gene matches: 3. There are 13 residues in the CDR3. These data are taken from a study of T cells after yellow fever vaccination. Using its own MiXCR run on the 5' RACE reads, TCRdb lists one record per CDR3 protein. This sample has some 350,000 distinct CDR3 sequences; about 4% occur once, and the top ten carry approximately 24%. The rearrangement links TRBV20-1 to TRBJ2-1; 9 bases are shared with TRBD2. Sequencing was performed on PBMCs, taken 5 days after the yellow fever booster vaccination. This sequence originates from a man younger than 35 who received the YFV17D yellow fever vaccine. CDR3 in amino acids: CSAQRGVYNEQFF. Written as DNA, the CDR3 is TGCAGTGCACAGCGGGGGGTCTACAATGAGCAGTTCTTC.